Below, 2 T cell receptor beta chains from the same sample are listed, as sequenced in a study of naive and memory T cell subsets. The beta constant-region primer was an equimolar mix of two oligonucleotides covering TRBC1 and TRBC2. TCRdb reprocessed the UMI-ligation and nested PCR reads with MiXCR, giving one entry per CDR3 protein. The sample records tens of thousands of distinct CDR3 sequences, around 13% being singletons. The specimen was central memory CD4+ T cells from blood. The receptor set was obtained from a human donor in good health.

The chain employs TRBV20-1 and TRBJ1-6, with D perhaps TRBD1 (6 bases). Germline CDR1 and CDR2: DFQATT and SNEGSKA (reference sequence). Trimming removed 5 bases at V and 11 bases at J, with 19 bases between. This CDR3 region has 14 residues. The CDR3 is CSALGQSRLPPLHF. In DNA, the CDR3 is TGCAGTGCTCTTGGACAGAGCCGATTACCACCCCTCCACTTT.

This clonotype was seen only a few times. This chain joins TRBV6-2 or TRBV6-3 and TRBJ1-2; 7 nucleotides line up with TRBD1. The germline V gene encodes CDR1 MNHEY and CDR2 SVGEGT. This CDR3 is built from 13 residues. The V segment lost 6 bases and the J segment 3 bases; nucleotides outside the gene matches: 4. CDR3 sequence: CASSRGQYYGYTF. The CDR3 nucleotides are TGTGCCAGCAGCCGGGGACAGTACTATGGCTACACCTTC.